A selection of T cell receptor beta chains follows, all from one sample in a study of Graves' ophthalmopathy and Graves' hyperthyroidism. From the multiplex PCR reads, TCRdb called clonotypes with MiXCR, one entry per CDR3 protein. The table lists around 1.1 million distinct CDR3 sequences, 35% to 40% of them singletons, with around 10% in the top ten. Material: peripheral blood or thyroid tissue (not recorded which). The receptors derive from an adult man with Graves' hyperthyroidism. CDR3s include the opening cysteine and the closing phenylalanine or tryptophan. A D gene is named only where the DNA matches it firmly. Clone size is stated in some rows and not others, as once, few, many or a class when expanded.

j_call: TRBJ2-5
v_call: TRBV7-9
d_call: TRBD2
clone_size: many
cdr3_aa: CASSTSGSPSGETQYF
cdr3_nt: TGTGCCAGCAGCACTAGCGGGAGCCCCTCTGGAGAGACCCAGTACTTC

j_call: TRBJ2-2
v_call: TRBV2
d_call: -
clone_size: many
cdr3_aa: CASSEGWTNTGELFF
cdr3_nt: TGTGCCAGCAGTGAAGGCTGGACGAACACCGGGGAGCTGTTTTTT

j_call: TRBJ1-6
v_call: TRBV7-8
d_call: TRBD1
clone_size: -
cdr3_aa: CASSDWTGRSPLHF
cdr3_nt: TGTGCCAGCTCAGATTGGACAGGGCGCTCACCCCTCCACTTT

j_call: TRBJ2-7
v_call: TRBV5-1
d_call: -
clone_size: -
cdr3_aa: CASSPGGRGGELYF
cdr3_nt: TGCGCCAGCAGCCCCGGGGGAAGAGGCGGGGAGCTGTACTTC

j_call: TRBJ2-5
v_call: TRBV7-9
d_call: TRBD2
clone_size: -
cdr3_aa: CASSLTEFGLAGLRQEETQYF
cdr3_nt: TGTGCCAGCAGCTTAACTGAGTTCGGGCTAGCGGGATTGCGACAAGAAGAGACCCAGTACTTC

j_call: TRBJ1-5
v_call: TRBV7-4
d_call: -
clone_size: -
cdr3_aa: CASTPTVRSNQPQHF
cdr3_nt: TGTGCCAGCACCCCAACAGTCCGCAGCAATCAGCCCCAGCATTTT

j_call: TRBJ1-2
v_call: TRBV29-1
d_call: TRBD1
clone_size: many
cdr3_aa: CSVVQGRGYTF
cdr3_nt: TGCAGCGTAGTACAGGGGAGAGGCTACACCTTC

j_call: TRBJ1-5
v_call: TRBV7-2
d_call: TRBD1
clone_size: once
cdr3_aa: CASGHGTGTQPQHF
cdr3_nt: TGTGCCAGCGGCCACGGGACAGGGACTCAGCCCCAGCATTTT

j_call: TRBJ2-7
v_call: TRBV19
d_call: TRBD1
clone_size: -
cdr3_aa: CASSIGGQGAYEQYF
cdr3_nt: TGTGCCAGTAGTATAGGCGGACAGGGGGCGTACGAGCAGTACTTC

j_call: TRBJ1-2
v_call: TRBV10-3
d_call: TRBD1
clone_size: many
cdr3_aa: CAISESTAGTDGYTF
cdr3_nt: TGTGCCATCAGTGAGTCGACGGCAGGGACAGACGGCTACACCTTC

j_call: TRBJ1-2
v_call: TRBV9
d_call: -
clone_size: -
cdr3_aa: CASSTTGTSNYGYTF
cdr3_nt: TGTGCCAGCAGTACAACCGGGACATCTAACTATGGCTACACCTTC

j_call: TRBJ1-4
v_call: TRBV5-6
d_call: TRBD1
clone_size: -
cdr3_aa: CASSPVTGAREKLFF
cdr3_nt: TGTGCCAGCAGCCCTGTCACAGGGGCGCGGGAAAAACTGTTTTTT

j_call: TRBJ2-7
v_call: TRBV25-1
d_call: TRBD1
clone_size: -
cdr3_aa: CASSSLTPDRGDSYEQYF
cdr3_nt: TGTGCCAGCAGTTCGCTCACCCCGGACAGGGGGGACTCCTACGAGCAGTACTTC

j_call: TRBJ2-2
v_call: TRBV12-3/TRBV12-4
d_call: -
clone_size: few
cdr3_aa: CASSLSRTGELLF
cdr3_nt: TGTGCCAGCAGTTTGAGTAGGACCGGGGAGCTGCTTTTT

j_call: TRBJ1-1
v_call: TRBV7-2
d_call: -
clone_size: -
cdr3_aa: CASRSHVGLANTEAFF
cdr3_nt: TGTGCCAGCAGATCCCACGTGGGCTTAGCGAACACTGAAGCTTTCTTT

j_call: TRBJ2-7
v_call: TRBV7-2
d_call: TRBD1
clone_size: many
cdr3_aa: CASSLRTGGSYEQYF
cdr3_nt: TGTGCCAGCAGCTTAAGAACAGGGGGCTCCTACGAGCAGTACTTC

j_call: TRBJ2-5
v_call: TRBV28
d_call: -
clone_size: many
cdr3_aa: CASTAEAETQYF
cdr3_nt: TGTGCCAGCACCGCGGAGGCTGAGACCCAGTACTTC

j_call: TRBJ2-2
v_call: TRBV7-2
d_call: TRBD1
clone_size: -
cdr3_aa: CASSLGTGGSGELFF
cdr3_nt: TGTGCCAGCAGCCTTGGGACAGGGGGCAGCGGGGAGCTGTTTTTT

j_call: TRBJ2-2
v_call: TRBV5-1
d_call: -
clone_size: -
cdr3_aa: CASRTGQSNTGELFF
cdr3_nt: TGCGCCAGCCGGACGGGACAAAGTAACACCGGGGAGCTGTTTTTT

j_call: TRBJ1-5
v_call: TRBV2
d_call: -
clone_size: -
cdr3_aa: CASSLNQGNQPQHF
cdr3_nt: TGTGCCAGCAGTTTAAACCAGGGCAATCAGCCCCAGCATTTT

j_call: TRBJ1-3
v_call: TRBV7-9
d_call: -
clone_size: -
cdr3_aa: CASSQEGGAIGNTIYF
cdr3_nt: TGTGCCAGCAGCCAAGAAGGCGGGGCGATAGGAAACACCATATATTTT

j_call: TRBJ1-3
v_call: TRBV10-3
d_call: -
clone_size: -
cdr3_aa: CAIRSSKGTRCNGNTIYF
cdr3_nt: TGTGCCATCAGGAGCTCCAAAGGGACAAGGTGTAACGGAAACACCATATATTTT

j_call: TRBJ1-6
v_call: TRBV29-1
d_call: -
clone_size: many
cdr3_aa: CSVGSGTRNSPLHF
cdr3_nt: TGCAGCGTTGGATCCGGGACAAGAAATTCACCCCTCCACTTT

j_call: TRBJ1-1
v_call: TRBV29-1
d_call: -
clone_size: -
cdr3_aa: CSVGKGGNTEAFF
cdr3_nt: TGCAGCGTTGGTAAGGGGGGGAACACTGAAGCTTTCTTT